A single sample is the source of the 8 T cell receptor beta chains below, sequenced in a study of T cell responses to AZD1222 COVID-19 vaccine. Clones were read by immunoSEQ multiplex PCR, and TCRdb kept only the in-frame ones, dropping some. In the table there are approximately 170,000 clones, under 95% of which are singletons. The specimen was peripheral blood, collected 28 days after the second AZD1222 dose. The receptors derive from an adult who received the AZD1222 COVID-19 vaccine.

The chain recombines TRBV5-8 with TRBJ2-1; 7 bases agree with TRBD1. From germline, CDR1 is SGHTS and CDR2 YDEGEE. The CDR3 consists of 15 residues. V trimming: 4 bases; J trimming: 0 bases; junction bases outside the gene matches: 4. The CDR3 loop is CASSVAGGSYNEQFF. CDR3 DNA sequence: TGTGCCAGCAGCGTCGCAGGGGGCTCCTACAATGAGCAGTTCTTC.

The chain combines TRBV30 with TRBJ2-7; 10 bases are a match to TRBD2. After removal of 0 bases from V and 2 bases from J, the junction contained 1 base not matched to a gene. Germline assignment: CDR1 GTSNPN and CDR2 SVGIG (reference sequence). This CDR3 has 14 amino acids. Here the CDR3 DNA reads TGTGCCTGGAGTGTGACTAGCGGGCCCTACGAGCAGTACTTC. Translating it yields CAWSVTSGPYEQYF.

About this clone itself: The DNA is omitted, as the CDR3 cannot be located on it reliably, and the CDR3 follows TCRdb's listing. The rearrangement links TRBV12-3 or TRBV12-4 to TRBJ2-1; the table gives TRBD2 as D, unverified against the DNA. The CDR3 is 13 amino acids in total, end residues counted. CDR3 in amino acids: CASSLVGLGSRVF.

CDR3 sequence reads: CASSRFGGNTEAFF. CDR3 in DNA: TGCGCCAGCAGCCGGTTCGGTGGGAACACTGAAGCTTTCTTT. The chain recombines TRBV5-1 with TRBJ1-1; D ambiguous. V gave up 4 bases and J gave up 1 base, with 11 bases separating them. The CDR3 length is 14 residues. CDR1 SGHRS and CDR2 YFSETQ come from the germline V gene. The variable domain in full, with the rest retrieved from reference TRBV5-1 and TRBJ1-1, is KAGVTQTPRYLIKTRGQQVTLSCSPISGHRSVSWYQQTPGQGLQFLFEYFSETQRNKGNFPGRFSGRQFSNSRSEMNVSTLELGDSALYLCASSRFGGNTEAFFGQGTRLTVV.

The rearrangement uses TRBV14 and TRBJ1-6; 8 bases are a match to TRBD1. V was clipped by 3 bases and J by 13 bases; unmatched bases: 11. This CDR3 has 15 residues. Germline CDR1 and CDR2: SGHDN and FVKESK. This chain's CDR3 is CASSQQTGARIPLHF. Here the CDR3 DNA reads TGTGCCAGCAGCCAGCAGACAGGGGCCCGGATTCCCCTCCACTTT. Full variable domain (remainder filled in from reference TRBV14 and TRBJ1-6): EAGVTQFPSHSVIEKGQTVTLRCDPISGHDNLYWYRRVMGKEIKFLLHFVKESKQDESGMPNNRFLAERTGGTYSTLKVQPAELEDSGVYFCASSQQTGARIPLHFGNGTRLTVT.

The gene calls are TRBV19 and TRBJ1-2; 7 bases are shared with TRBD1. Germline values: CDR1 LNHDA, CDR2 SQIVND (reference sequence). Germline trimming cut 2 bases from V and 4 bases from J; bases unmatched to any gene: 7. This CDR3 has 15 amino acids. The CDR3 spells CASSIRGTVSYGYTF. The CDR3 region has the DNA TGTGCCAGTAGTATAAGGGGGACAGTTTCCTATGGCTACACCTTC.

V usage is TRBV7-6 and J usage is TRBJ2-1; D unclear. This CDR3 is built from 12 residues. Germline CDR1 reads SGHVS; CDR2 reads FNYEAQ. V was clipped by 1 base and J by 8 bases, with 6 bases between them. The CDR3 here is CASSLVGYEQFF. The CDR3 bases are TGTGCCAGCAGCTTAGTGGGGTATGAGCAGTTCTTC.

The V and J genes are TRBV3-1 (or the pseudogene TRBV3-2) and TRBJ2-1, with 7 bases identical to TRBD1. Trimming cost V 6 bases and J 7 bases; bases outside gene matches: 6. The CDR3 covers 13 residues. Germline lookup yields CDR1 LGHDT and CDR2 YNNKEL (reference sequence). The CDR3 spells CASSHAGGNEQFF. For the CDR3, the DNA is TGTGCCAGCAGTCATGCAGGGGGTAATGAGCAGTTCTTC.